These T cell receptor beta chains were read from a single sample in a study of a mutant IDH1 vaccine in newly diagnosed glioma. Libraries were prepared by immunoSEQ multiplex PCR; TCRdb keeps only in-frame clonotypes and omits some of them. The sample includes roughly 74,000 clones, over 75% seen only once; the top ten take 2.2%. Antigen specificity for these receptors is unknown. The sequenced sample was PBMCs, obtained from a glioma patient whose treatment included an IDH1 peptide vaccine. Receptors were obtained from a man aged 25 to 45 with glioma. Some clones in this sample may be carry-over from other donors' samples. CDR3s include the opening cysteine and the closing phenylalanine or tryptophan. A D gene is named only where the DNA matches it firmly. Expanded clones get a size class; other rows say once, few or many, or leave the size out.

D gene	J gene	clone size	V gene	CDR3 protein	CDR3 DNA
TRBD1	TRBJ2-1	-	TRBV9	CASSIPISKGTDNEQFF	TGTGCCAGCAGCATACCGATCTCAAAGGGGACAGACAATGAGCAGTTCTTC
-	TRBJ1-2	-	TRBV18	CASSPSGTPGDHGYTF	TGTGCCAGCTCACCGTCCGGGACCCCCGGAGATCATGGCTACACCTTC
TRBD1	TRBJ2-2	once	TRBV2	CASKGPIPELRGQDTGELFF	TGTGCCAGCAAGGGACCGATACCCGAACTCAGGGGGCAAGACACCGGGGAGCTGTTTTTT
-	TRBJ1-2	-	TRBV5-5	CASSPQGTLYGYTF	TGTGCCAGCAGCCCCCAGGGGACCCTGTATGGCTACACCTTC
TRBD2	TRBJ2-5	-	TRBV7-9	CASSLPGLGATQYF	TGTGCCAGCAGCCTCCCGGGACTAGGAGCGACCCAGTACTTC
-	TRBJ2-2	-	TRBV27	CASSLRDPRELFF	TGTGCCAGCAGCCTCCGGGACCCACGGGAGCTGTTTTTT
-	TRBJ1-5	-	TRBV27	CASNPGQPQHF	TGTGCCAGCAACCCTGGACAGCCCCAGCATTTT
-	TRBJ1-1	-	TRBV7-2	CASSFQRNTEAFF	TGTGCCAGCAGCTTTCAAAGGAACACTGAAGCTTTCTTT
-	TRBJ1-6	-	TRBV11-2	CASSPRAQLLHF	TGTGCCAGCAGCCCGCGGGCACAGTTACTCCACTTT
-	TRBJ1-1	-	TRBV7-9	CASSATRKIEAFF	TGTGCCAGCAGCGCGACACGGAAGATTGAAGCTTTCTTT
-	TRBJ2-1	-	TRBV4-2	CASSQDYRQQFF	TGTGCCAGCAGCCAAGATTACCGGCAGCAGTTCTTC
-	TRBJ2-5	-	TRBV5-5	CASSLVLETQYF	TGTGCCAGCAGCTTGGTATTGGAGACCCAGTACTTC
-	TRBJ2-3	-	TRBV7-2	CASSVRGASTDTQYF	TGTGCCAGCAGCGTTAGGGGGGCTAGCACAGATACGCAGTATTTT
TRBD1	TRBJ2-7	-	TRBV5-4	CASSHHPRQGREQYF	TGTGCCAGCAGCCACCATCCTCGACAGGGTCGCGAGCAGTACTTC
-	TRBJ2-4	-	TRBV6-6	CASSYEAGTGKNIQYF	TGTGCCAGCAGTTACGAGGCGGGGACTGGCAAAAACATTCAGTACTTC
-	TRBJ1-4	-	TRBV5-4	CAIRSATNEKLFF	TGTGCCATTCGGAGTGCAACTAATGAAAAACTGTTTTTT
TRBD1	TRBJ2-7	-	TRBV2	CASSEAPRQGPYEQYF	TGTGCCAGCAGTGAAGCTCCCCGACAGGGGCCCTACGAGCAGTACTTC
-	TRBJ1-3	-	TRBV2	CASSEGYRVNTIYF	TGTGCCAGCAGTGAGGGGTACCGGGTAAACACCATATATTTT
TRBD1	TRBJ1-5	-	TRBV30	CAWSAGQNQPQHF	TGTGCCTGGAGTGCGGGACAGAATCAGCCCCAGCATTTT
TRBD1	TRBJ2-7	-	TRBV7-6	CASSLGTGPYEQYF	TGTGCCAGCAGCTTAGGGACAGGGCCCTACGAGCAGTACTTC
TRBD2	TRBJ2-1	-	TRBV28	CASSLWTSGRNNEQFF	TGTGCCAGCAGTTTATGGACTAGCGGGAGAAATAATGAGCAGTTCTTC
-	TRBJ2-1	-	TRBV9	CASSADTYNEQFF	TGTGCCAGCAGCGCCGACACTTACAATGAGCAGTTCTTC
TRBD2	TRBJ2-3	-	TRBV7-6	CASSPGLAGGPEDTQYF	TGTGCCAGCAGCCCTGGACTAGCGGGAGGGCCGGAAGATACGCAGTATTTT
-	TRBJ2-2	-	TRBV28	CASNHAGPPNTGELFF	TGTGCCAGCAACCACGCGGGCCCCCCGAACACCGGGGAGCTGTTTTTT
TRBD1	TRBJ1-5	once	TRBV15	CATSREGTGYFPQHF	TGTGCCACCAGCAGAGAAGGGACAGGGTATTTCCCCCAGCATTTT
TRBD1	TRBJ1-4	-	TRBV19	CASRTGGSSNEKLFF	TGTGCCAGTAGGACAGGGGGCTCATCTAATGAAAAACTGTTTTTT
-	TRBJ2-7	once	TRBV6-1	CASSAYDSAYEQYF	TGTGCCAGCAGTGCCTACGACAGCGCCTACGAGCAGTACTTC
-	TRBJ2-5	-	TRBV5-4	CASSTRDEETQYF	TGTGCCAGCAGCACAAGGGACGAAGAGACCCAGTACTTC
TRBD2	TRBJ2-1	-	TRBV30	CAWSKGLAGGNEQFF	TGTGCCTGGAGTAAGGGACTAGCGGGAGGCAATGAGCAGTTCTTC
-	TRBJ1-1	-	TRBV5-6	CASSSAGGYHTEAFF	TGTGCCAGCAGCTCTGCGGGAGGGTACCACACTGAAGCTTTCTTT
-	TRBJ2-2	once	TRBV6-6	CASSYSRTPGELFF	TGTGCCAGCAGTTACTCGCGGACACCCGGGGAGCTGTTTTTT
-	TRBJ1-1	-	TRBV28	CASSLIGTMNTEAFF	TGTGCCAGCAGTTTGATAGGTACTATGAACACTGAAGCTTTCTTT
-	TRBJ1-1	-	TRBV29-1	CSVGYGGTEAFF	TGCAGCGTTGGATATGGAGGCACTGAAGCTTTCTTT
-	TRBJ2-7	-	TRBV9	CASSVGQGLVYEQYF	TGTGCCAGCAGCGTAGGGCAGGGTTTAGTCTACGAGCAGTACTTC
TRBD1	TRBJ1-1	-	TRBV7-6	CASSLPQGMGNTEAFF	TGTGCCAGCAGCTTACCACAGGGGATGGGGAACACTGAAGCTTTCTTT
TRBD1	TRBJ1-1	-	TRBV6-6	CASSPPQGDTEAFF	TGTGCCAGCAGTCCCCCACAGGGGGACACTGAAGCTTTCTTT
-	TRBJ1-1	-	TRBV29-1	CSVAAGKAFF	TGCAGCGTAGCGGCCGGTAAAGCTTTCTTT
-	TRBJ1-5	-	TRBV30	CAWSPSPGRSLFSNQPQHF	TGTGCCTGGAGTCCCTCCCCGGGACGTTCCTTATTCAGCAATCAGCCCCAGCATTTT
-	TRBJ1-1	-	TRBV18	CASSLSGGGNTEAFF	TGTGCCAGCTCACTCTCCGGGGGGGGGAACACTGAAGCTTTCTTT
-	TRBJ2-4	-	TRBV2	CASSEARGLAKNIQYF	TGTGCCAGCAGTGAAGCAAGAGGACTAGCCAAAAACATTCAGTACTTC
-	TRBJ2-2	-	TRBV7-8	CASSLDRGTGELFF	TGTGCCAGCAGCTTAGATAGGGGAACCGGGGAGCTGTTTTTT
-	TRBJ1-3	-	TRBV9	CASSVDGSLSGNTIYF	TGTGCCAGCAGCGTAGATGGCAGTCTCTCTGGAAACACCATATATTTT
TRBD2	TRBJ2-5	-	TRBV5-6	CASSLATSGETQYF	TGTGCCAGCAGCTTGGCAACTAGCGGGGAGACCCAGTACTTC
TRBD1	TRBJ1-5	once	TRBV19	CASSDRVAQPQHF	TGTGCCAGTTCTGACAGGGTCGCCCAGCCCCAGCATTTT